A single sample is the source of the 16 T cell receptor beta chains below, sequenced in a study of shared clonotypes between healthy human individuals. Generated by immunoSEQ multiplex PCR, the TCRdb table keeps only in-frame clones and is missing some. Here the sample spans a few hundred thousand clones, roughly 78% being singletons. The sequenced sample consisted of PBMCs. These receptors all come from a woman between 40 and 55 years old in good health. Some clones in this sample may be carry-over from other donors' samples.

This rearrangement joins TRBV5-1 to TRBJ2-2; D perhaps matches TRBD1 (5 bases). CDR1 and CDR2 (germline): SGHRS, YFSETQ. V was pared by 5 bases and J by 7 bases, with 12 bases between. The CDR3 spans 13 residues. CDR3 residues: CASRVRGDGELFF. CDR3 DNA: TGCGCCAGCAGAGTAAGGGGTGACGGGGAGCTGTTTTTT.

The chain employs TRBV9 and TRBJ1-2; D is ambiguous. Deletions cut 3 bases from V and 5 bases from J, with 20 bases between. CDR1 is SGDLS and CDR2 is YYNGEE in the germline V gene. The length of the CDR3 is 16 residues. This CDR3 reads CASSAPEEGGNYGYTF. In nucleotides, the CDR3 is TGTGCCAGCAGCGCCCCGGAGGAGGGCGGTAATTATGGCTACACCTTC.

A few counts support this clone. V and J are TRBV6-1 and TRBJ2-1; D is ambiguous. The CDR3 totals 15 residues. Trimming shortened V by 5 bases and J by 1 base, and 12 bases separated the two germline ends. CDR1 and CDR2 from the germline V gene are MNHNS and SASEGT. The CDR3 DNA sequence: TGTGCCAGCAGTAGGGAAGGGCCGTCCTACAATGAGCAGTTCTTC. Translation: CASSREGPSYNEQFF.

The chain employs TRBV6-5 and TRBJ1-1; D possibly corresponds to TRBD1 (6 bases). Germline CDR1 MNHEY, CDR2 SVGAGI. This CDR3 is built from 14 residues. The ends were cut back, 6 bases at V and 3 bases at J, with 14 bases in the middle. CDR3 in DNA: TGTGCCAGCAGCGTTACAGGGCGAGACACTGAAGCTTTCTTT. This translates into CASSVTGRDTEAFF.

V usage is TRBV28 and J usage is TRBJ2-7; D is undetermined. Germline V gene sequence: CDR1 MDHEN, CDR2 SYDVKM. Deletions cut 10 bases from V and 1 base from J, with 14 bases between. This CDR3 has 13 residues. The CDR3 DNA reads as TGTGCCATCCTTAACGCCCGATCCTACGAGCAGTACTTC. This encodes CAILNARSYEQYF. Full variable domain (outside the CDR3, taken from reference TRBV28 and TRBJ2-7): DVKVTQSSRYLVKRTGEKVFLECVQDMDHENMFWYRQDPGLGLRLIYFSYDVKMKEKGDIPEGYSVSREKKERFSLILESASTNQTSMYLCAILNARSYEQYFGPGTRLTVT.

CDR3 nucleotide sequence: TGTGCCAGCAGCTCCGGCCAGGGGACAGGGGCAGATACGCAGTATTTT. Residues: CASSSGQGTGADTQYF. This chain connects TRBV7-3 to TRBJ2-3; 10 bases are a match to TRBD1. Trimming cost V 4 bases and J 4 bases; bases outside gene matches: 8. CDR3 length equals 16 residues. Germline V gene sequence: CDR1 SGHTA, CDR2 FQGTGA.

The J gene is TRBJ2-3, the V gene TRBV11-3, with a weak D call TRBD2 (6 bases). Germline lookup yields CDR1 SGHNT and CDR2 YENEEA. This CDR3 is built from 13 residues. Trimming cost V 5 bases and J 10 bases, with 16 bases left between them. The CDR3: CASSQLAGGAQYF. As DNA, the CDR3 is TGTGCCAGCAGCCAACTAGCTGGGGGTGCGCAGTATTTT.

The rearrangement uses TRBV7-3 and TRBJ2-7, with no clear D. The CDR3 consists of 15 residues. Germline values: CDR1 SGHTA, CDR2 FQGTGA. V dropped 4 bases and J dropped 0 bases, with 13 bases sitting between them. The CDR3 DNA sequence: TGTGCCAGCAGCTCTCTTCCCGGTAGCTCCTACGAGCAGTACTTC. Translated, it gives CASSSLPGSSYEQYF.

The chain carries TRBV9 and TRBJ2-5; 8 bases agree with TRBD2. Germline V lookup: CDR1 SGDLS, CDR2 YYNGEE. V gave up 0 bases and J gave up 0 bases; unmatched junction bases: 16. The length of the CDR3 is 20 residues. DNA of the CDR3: TGTGCCAGCAGCGTAGCCCCTGACCTAACGGGGGGGGCCTACCAAGAGACCCAGTACTTC. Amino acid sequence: CASSVAPDLTGGAYQETQYF.

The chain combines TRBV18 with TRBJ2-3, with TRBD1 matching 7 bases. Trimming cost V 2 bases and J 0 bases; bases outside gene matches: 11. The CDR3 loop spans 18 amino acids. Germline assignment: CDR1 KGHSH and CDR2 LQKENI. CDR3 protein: CASSPIRGTLKSTDTQYF. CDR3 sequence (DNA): TGTGCCAGCTCACCAATCAGGGGGACGTTAAAGAGCACAGATACGCAGTATTTT.

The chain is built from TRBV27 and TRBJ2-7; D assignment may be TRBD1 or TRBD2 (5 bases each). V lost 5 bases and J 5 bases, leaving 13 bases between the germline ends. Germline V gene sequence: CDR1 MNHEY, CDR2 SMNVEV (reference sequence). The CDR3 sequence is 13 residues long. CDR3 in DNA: TGTGCCAGCAGTCTCCTTAGGGGAGACGAGCAGTACTTC. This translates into CASSLLRGDEQYF.

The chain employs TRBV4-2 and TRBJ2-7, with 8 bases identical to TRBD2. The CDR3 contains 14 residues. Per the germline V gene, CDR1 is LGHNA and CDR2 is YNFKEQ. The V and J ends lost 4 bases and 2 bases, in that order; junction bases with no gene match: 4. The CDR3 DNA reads TGTGCCAGCAGCCCCACGACTAGCGCCTACGAGCAGTACTTC. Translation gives CASSPTTSAYEQYF.

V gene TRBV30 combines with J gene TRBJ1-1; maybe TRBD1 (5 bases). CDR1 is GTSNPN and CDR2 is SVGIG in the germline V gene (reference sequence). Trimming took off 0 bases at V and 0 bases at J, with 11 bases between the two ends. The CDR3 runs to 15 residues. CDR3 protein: CAWSVLRGMNTEAFF. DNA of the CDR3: TGTGCCTGGAGTGTACTGCGGGGGATGAACACTGAAGCTTTCTTT.

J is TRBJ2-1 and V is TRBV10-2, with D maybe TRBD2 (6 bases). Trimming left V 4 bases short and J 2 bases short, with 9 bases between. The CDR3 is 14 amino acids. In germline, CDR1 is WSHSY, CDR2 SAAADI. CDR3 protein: CASSGREPYNEQFF. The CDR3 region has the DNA TGCGCCAGCAGTGGACGGGAGCCCTACAATGAGCAGTTCTTC.

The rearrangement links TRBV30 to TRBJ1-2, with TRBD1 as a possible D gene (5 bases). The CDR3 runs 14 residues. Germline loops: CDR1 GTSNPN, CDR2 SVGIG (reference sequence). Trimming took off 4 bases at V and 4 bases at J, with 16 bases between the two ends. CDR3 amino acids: CAWTPGRVIYGYTF. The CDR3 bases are TGTGCCTGGACTCCAGGCAGGGTAATCTATGGCTACACCTTC.

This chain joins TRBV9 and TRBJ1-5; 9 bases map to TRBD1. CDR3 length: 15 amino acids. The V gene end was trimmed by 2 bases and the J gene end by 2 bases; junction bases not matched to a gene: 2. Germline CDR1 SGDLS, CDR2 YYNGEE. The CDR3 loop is CASSVRDRGNQPQHF. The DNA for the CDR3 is TGTGCCAGCAGCGTCCGGGACAGGGGCAATCAGCCCCAGCATTTT.